Shown below are 14 T cell receptor beta chains from a single sample sequenced in a study of T cell clonality in common variable immunodeficiency. Only in-frame clones appear in the TCRdb table, and some are missing; sequencing was by immunoSEQ multiplex PCR. This table holds 40,000 to 45,000 clones with no singletons; the top ten claim 0.68%. Material: peripheral blood mononuclear cells. The receptors here all came from a person aged 18 to 69 in good health.

Many counts were recorded for this clone. Read sequence stops 3 residues before the CDR3 end, and the germline J gene provides the missing end. The V and J genes are TRBV7-3 and TRBJ2-7; 12 bases are shared with TRBD2. Trimming removed 6 bases from V and 5 bases from J; junction bases left unmatched: 11. Germline CDR1 and CDR2: SGHTA and FQGTGA. This CDR3 is 16 amino acids long. CDR3 DNA, as far as it was read: TGTGCCAGCAGGCAAGCCCTAGCGGGAGGGCCCAACGAG. Amino acid sequence: CASRQALAGGPNE. The CDR3, in full, reads CASRQALAGGPNEQYF.

This clone showed up many times. With the read ending 3 residues before the CDR3 end, the germline J gene is used to fill in that end. The rearrangement joins TRBV4-1 to TRBJ2-2; D possibly corresponds to TRBD2 (6 bases). CDR3 length: 16 residues. The V gene lost 2 bases and the J gene lost 4 bases, with 14 bases spanning the gap. The germline V gene encodes CDR1 MGHRA and CDR2 YSYEKL. The CDR3 protein is CASSQSLALLTGELFF. CDR3 DNA (partial): TGCGCCAGCAGCCAAAGCCTAGCGTTGCTCACCGGGGAG.

This clone was observed many times. The read falls 3 residues short of the CDR3 end, and the missing part is taken from the germline J gene. This rearrangement joins TRBV4-1 to TRBJ2-5; 10 bases are shared with TRBD2. This CDR3 has 15 residues. J lost 5 bases, V lost 2 bases, and 5 bases had no gene match. Germline lookup yields CDR1 MGHRA and CDR2 YSYEKL. The CDR3 sequence is CASSQPSGRGETQYF. The covered CDR3 bases are TGCGCCAGCAGCCAACCCAGCGGGAGGGGTGAGACC.

This clone appeared many times. CDR3 loop: CASSLGGGSDEQYF. CDR3 DNA, as far as it was read: TGTGCCAGCAGTTTGGGGGGGGGATCTGACGAG. This chain uses TRBV12-3 or TRBV12-4 with TRBJ2-7; TRBD2 matches at 7 bases. The observed sequence ends 3 residues before the CDR3 terminus, with the missing tail filled in from the germline J gene. V gave up 3 bases and J gave up 5 bases; unmatched junction bases: 7. The CDR3 spans 14 residues.

The sample holds many counts of this clone. Read data end 3 residues before the CDR3 end; the end is taken from the germline J gene. The genes are TRBV5-5 and TRBJ1-2; D unresolved. The CDR3 is 15 amino acids. V was clipped by 1 base and J by 4 bases, with 14 bases between them. CDR1 is SGHKS and CDR2 is YYEKEE in the germline V gene (reference sequence). The CDR3 sequence: CASSLNLRVGYGYTF. The sequenced part of the CDR3 DNA is TGTGCCAGCAGCTTGAATTTGAGGGTTGGCTATGGC.

This clone appeared many times. Sequencing ends 3 residues short of the CDR3 end; the germline J gene provides the rest. The chain employs TRBV28 and TRBJ1-4; D perhaps matches TRBD1 (5 bases). Germline CDR1 reads MDHEN; CDR2 reads SYDVKM. The CDR3 is 16 amino acids. Trimming left V 5 bases short and J 0 bases short, with 13 bases between. Incomplete CDR3 DNA: TGTGCCAGCAGTGCAGAAAGGGGTGCAACTAATGAAAAA. Amino acids: CASSAERGATNEK. The whole CDR3 is CASSAERGATNEKLFF.

The table lists this clone with many counts. CDR3 amino acids: CASSYSRTGGVEQYF. The sequenced CDR3 bases are TGTGCCAGCAGTTACTCCAGGACAGGGGGTGTCGAG. The V call is TRBV6-2 or TRBV6-3, the J call TRBJ2-7; the match to TRBD1 covers 10 bases. With the read ending 3 residues before the CDR3 end, the germline J gene is used to fill in that end. J was trimmed by 6 bases and V by 0 bases; bases with no gene match: 5. Germline CDR1 is MNHEY and CDR2 is SVGEGT. The CDR3 is 15 amino acids.

This clone was picked up many times. The read stops 3 residues short of the end of the CDR3; the missing end is completed from the germline J gene. The chain is built from TRBV7-3 and TRBJ2-5, with D perhaps TRBD1 (6 bases). The germline V gene encodes CDR1 SGHTA and CDR2 FQGTGA. The CDR3 has 14 amino acids. Trimming shortened V by 5 bases and J by 1 base, and 11 bases separated the two germline ends. The CDR3 protein is CASSPWGPQETQYF. The part of the CDR3 DNA that was read is TGTGCCAGCAGCCCCTGGGGGCCCCAAGAGACC.

This clone was seen at least ten times. The read comes to an end 3 residues before the CDR3 does, leaving the germline J gene to fill in the end. This chain connects TRBV11-2 to TRBJ2-7; no clear D gene. Germline V gene data show CDR1 as SGHAT and CDR2 as FQNNGV. The V gene lost 4 bases and the J gene lost 3 bases, with 10 bases spanning the gap. The CDR3 extends over 13 amino acids. The CDR3 sequence: CASSSQDFYEQYF. The sequenced CDR3 bases are TGTGCCAGCAGCTCCCAGGATTTCTACGAG. The full variable domain, with the rest looked up from reference TRBV11-2 and TRBJ2-7, is EAGVAQSPRYKIIEKRQSVAFWCNPISGHATLYWYQQILGQGPKLLIQFQNNGVVDDSQLPKDRFSAERLKGVDSTLKIQPAKLEDSAVYLCASSSQDFYEQYFGPGTRLTVT.

This clone was counted many times. The read gets to within 3 residues of the CDR3 end, and the germline J gene fills in the rest. The rearrangement uses TRBV7-2 and TRBJ1-2; possible D gene TRBD1, 6 bases. V lost 0 bases and J 5 bases, leaving 10 bases between the germline ends. Germline lookup yields CDR1 SGHTA and CDR2 FQGNSA. The length of the CDR3 is 14 residues. The covered CDR3 bases are TGTGCCAGCAGCTTAGCGATGACAGGTTATGGC. This encodes CASSLAMTGYG. The entire CDR3 sequence reads CASSLAMTGYGYTF.

The table lists this clone with many counts. The read ends 3 residues shy of where the CDR3 ends; the end is completed using the germline J gene. The chain recombines TRBV14 with TRBJ2-1, with TRBD2 matching 10 bases. Trimming cost V 3 bases and J 4 bases; bases outside gene matches: 3. The CDR3 is made up of 15 amino acids. Germline V gene data show CDR1 as SGHDN and CDR2 as FVKESK. The sequenced part of the CDR3 DNA is TGTGCCAGCAGCCAGCCTAGCGGGGGTTACAATGAG. Translating gives CASSQPSGGYNE. The whole CDR3 reads CASSQPSGGYNEQFF.

This clone was detected many times. The read ends 3 residues early relative to the CDR3; the germline J gene fills the gap. J is TRBJ2-1 and V is TRBV5-1, with D possibly being TRBD2 (5 bases). The CDR3 has 13 amino acids. The ends were cut back, 2 bases at V and 6 bases at J, with 9 bases in the middle. CDR1 is SGHRS, CDR2 YFSETQ, per germline. CDR3 protein: CASSLQLVNEQFF. Partial CDR3 DNA: TGCGCCAGCAGCTTACAACTAGTCAATGAG.

This clone was counted ten times or more. The read terminates 3 residues before the CDR3 end, so the remaining end is supplied by the germline J gene. The V call is TRBV20-1, the J call TRBJ2-1; 8 nucleotides align to TRBD2. Germline lookup yields CDR1 DFQATT and CDR2 SNEGSKA (reference sequence). The CDR3 consists of 11 residues. This chain's CDR3 is CTAGDYNEQFF. The sequenced CDR3 bases are TGCACAGCGGGGGATTACAATGAG.

This clone was recorded at least ten times. The read finishes 3 residues shy of the CDR3 end, and the germline J gene is used to complete it. The chain uses TRBV7-9 and TRBJ1-1; 7 bases line up with TRBD1. The V gene end was trimmed by 5 bases and the J gene end by 4 bases; junction bases not matched to a gene: 7. The CDR3 is made up of 14 amino acids. Germline values: CDR1 SEHNR, CDR2 FQNEAQ (reference sequence). This CDR3 is CASSEQGEGTEAFF. CDR3 DNA (partial): TGTGCCAGCAGCGAGCAGGGGGAGGGCACTGAA.